This T cell receptor (beta chain) was sequenced for a study of shared clonotypes between healthy human individuals. Study results and limitations: Donors were few, which limited the genetic and exposure-history diversity represented. For naive CD4 cells, roughly 5% of clonotypes were shared across a handful of donors.

The study enrolled healthy HIV-negative adults without recent acute infections or vaccinations as donors. Both subsets, CD45RA+ naive and CD45RA-negative memory, were split from the CD4+ cells. With respect to this clone: Its antigen is as yet unknown.

The CDR3 runs to 14 residues. Germline V lookup: CDR1 SGHRS, CDR2 YFSETQ. V was cut by 3 bases and J by 9 bases, with 16 bases left in between. Libraries were prepared by immunoSEQ multiplex PCR; TCRdb keeps only in-frame clonotypes and omits some of them. Here the sample spans a few million clones, approximately 90% being singletons. This TCR was sampled from a man aged 18 to 30 in good health. The sample taken for sequencing was naive CD4+ T cells sorted from blood. Documented subset: CD45RA+ positively selected. The V and J genes are TRBV5-1 and TRBJ2-1; D perhaps matches TRBD1 (6 bases). CDR3 amino acids: CASSSGTKLAEQFF. The CDR3 bases are TGCGCCAGCAGCTCCGGGACAAAATTAGCTGAGCAGTTCTTC.